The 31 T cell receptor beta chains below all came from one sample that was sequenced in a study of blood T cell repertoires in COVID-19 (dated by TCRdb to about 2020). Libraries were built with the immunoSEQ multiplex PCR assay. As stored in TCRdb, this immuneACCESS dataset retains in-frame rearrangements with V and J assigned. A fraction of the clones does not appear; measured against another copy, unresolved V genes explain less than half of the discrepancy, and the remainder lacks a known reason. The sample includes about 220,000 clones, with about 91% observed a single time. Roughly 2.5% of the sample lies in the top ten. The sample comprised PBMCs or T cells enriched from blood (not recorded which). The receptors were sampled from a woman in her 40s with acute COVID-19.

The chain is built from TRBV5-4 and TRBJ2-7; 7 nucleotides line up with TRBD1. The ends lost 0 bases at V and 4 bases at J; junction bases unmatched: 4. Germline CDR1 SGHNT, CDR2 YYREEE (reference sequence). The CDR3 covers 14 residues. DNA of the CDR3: TGTGCCAGCAGCTTGGGGGGACAGCGATACGAGCAGTACTTC. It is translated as CASSLGGQRYEQYF.

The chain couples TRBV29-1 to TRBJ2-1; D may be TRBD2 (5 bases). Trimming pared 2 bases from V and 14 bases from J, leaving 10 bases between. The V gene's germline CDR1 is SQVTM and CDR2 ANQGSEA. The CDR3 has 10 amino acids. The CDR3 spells CSVESWGEFF. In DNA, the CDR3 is TGCAGCGTTGAATCGTGGGGAGAGTTCTTC.

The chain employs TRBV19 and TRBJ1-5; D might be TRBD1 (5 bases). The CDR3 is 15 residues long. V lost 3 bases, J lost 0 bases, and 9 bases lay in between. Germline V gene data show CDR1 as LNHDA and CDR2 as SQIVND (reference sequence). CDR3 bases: TGTGCCAGTAGTATGTGGGGGGTTAGCAATCAGCCCCAGCATTTT. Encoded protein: CASSMWGVSNQPQHF.

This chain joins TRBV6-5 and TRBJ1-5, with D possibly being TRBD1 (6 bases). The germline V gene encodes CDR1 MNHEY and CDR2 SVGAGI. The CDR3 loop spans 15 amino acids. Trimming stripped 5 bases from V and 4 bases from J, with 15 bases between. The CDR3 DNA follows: TGTGCCAGCAGTCGAACCGGGACAACTAATCAGCCCCAGCATTTT. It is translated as CASSRTGTTNQPQHF.

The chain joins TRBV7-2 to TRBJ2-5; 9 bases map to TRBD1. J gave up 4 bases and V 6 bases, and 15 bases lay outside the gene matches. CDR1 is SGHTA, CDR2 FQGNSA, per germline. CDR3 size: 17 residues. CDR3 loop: CASRSSPGQGSGETQYF. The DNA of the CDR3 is TGTGCCAGCAGGTCGTCCCCGGGACAGGGATCGGGAGAGACCCAGTACTTC.

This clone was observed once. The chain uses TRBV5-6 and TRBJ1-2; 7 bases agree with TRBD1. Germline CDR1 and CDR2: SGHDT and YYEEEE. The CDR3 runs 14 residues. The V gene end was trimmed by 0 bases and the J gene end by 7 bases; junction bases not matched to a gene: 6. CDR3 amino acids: CASSLAGTAGGYTF. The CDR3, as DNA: TGTGCCAGCAGCTTGGCCGGGACAGCTGGTGGCTACACCTTC. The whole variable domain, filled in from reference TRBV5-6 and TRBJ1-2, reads DAGVTQSPTHLIKTRGQQVTLRCSPKSGHDTVSWYQQALGQGPQFIFQYYEEEERQRGNFPDRFSGHQFPNYSSELNVNALLLGDSALYLCASSLAGTAGGYTFGSGTRLTVV.

The CDR3 reads CASSPLAVNTGELFF. The CDR3 DNA reads TGTGCCAGCAGCCCCTTAGCGGTTAACACCGGGGAGCTGTTTTTT. The V and J genes are TRBV14 and TRBJ2-2, with D perhaps TRBD2 (6 bases). The CDR3 is made up of 15 amino acids. The V end was cut by 4 bases, the J end by 2 bases, with 11 bases between. The V gene's germline CDR1 is SGHDN and CDR2 FVKESK.

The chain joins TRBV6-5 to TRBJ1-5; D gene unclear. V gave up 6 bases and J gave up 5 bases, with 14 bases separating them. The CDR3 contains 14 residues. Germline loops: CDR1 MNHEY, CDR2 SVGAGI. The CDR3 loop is CASRSGRVDQPQHF. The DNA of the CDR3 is TGTGCCAGCAGGTCGGGAAGAGTGGATCAGCCCCAGCATTTT.

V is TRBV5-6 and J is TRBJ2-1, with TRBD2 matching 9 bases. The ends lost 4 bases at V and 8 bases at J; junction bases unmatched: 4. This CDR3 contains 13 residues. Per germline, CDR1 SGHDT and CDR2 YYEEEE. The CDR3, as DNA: TGTGCCAGCAGCGGCGGGAGGGAAGATGAGCAGTTCTTC. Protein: CASSGGREDEQFF.

CDR3 DNA sequence: TGTGCCAGCAGTGAATATAGTACAGGGAACACTGAAGCTTTCTTT. Encoded protein: CASSEYSTGNTEAFF. V is TRBV25-1 and J is TRBJ1-1, with D possibly TRBD1 on 5 matching bases. V was shortened by 0 bases and J by 1 base, with 9 bases between the two germline ends. Germline-derived CDR1 and CDR2 are MGHDK and SYGVNS. This CDR3 has 15 residues. The full variable domain, its missing parts supplied by reference TRBV25-1 and TRBJ1-1, is EADIYQTPRYLVIGTGKKITLECSQTMGHDKMYWYQQDPGMELHLIHYSYGVNSTEKGDLSSESTVSRIRTEHFPLTLESARPSHTSQYLCASSEYSTGNTEAFFGQGTRLTVV.

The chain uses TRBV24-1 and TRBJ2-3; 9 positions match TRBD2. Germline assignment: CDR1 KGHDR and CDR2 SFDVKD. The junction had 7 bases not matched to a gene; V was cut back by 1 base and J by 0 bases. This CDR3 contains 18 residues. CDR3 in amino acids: CATSDFTGLAGSTDTQYF. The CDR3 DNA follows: TGTGCCACCAGTGATTTCACCGGGCTAGCGGGAAGCACAGATACGCAGTATTTT.

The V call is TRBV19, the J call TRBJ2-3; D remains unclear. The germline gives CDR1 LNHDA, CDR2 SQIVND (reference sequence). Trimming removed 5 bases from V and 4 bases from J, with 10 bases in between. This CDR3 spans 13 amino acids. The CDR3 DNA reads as TGTGCCAGTAGTTTTCCCCCATCAGATACGCAGTATTTT. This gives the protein CASSFPPSDTQYF.

This CDR3 is CASSWQTSGDTQYF. The CDR3 DNA reads as TGCGCCAGCAGCTGGCAGACTAGCGGAGATACGCAGTATTTT. The chain recombines TRBV5-1 with TRBJ2-3; TRBD2 matches 9 bases. Germline CDR1 and CDR2: SGHRS and YFSETQ. The V and J ends lost 3 bases and 5 bases, in that order; junction bases with no gene match: 4. CDR3 length: 14 residues.

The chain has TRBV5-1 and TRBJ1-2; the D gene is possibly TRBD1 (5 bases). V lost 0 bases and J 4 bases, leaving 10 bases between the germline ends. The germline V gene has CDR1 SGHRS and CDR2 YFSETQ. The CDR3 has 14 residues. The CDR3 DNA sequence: TGCGCCAGCAGCTTGGAGGGGAATCGCTATGGCTACACCTTC. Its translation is CASSLEGNRYGYTF.

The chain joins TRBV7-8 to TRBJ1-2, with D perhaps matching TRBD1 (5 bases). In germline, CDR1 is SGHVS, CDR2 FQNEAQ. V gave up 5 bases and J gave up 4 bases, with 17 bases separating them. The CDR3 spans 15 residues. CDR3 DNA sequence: TGTGCCAGCAGCCGCATTGGGGGGGACCCCTATGGCTACACCTTC. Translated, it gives CASSRIGGDPYGYTF.

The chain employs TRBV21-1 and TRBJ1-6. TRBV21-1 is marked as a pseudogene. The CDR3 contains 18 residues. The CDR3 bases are TGTGCCAGCAGTACAACGGGACTCCAGAGCTCCTATAATTCACCCCTCCACTTT. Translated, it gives CASSTTGLQSSYNSPLHF.

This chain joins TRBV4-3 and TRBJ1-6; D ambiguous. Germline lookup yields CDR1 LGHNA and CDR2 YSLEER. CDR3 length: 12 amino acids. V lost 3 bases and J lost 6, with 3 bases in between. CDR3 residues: CASSHGNSPLHF. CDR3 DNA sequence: TGCGCCAGCAGCCACGGTAATTCACCCCTCCACTTT.

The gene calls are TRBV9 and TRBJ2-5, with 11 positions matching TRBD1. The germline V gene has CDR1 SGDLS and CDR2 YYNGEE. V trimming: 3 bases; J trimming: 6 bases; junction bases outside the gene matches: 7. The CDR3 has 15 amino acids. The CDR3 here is CASSAPGTGGKTQYF. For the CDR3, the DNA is TGTGCCAGCAGCGCACCCGGGACAGGGGGGAAGACCCAGTACTTC. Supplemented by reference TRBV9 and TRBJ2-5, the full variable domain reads DSGVTQTPKHLITATGQRVTLRCSPRSGDLSVYWYQQSLDQGLQFLIQYYNGEERAKGNILERFSAQQFPDLHSELNLSSLELGDSALYFCASSAPGTGGKTQYFGPGTRLLVL.

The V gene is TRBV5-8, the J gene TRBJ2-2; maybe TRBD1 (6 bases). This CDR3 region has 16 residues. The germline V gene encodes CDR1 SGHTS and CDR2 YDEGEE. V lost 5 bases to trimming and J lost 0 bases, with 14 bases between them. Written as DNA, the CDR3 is TGTGCCAGCAGGTTGAGGACAGACGCGAACACCGGGGAGCTGTTTTTT. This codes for CASRLRTDANTGELFF.

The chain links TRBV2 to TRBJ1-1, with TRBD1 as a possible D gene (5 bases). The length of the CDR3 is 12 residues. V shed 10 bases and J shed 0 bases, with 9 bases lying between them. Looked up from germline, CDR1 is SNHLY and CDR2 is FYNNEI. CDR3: CAKRGMNTEAFF. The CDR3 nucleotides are TGTGCCAAACGGGGGATGAACACTGAAGCTTTCTTT.

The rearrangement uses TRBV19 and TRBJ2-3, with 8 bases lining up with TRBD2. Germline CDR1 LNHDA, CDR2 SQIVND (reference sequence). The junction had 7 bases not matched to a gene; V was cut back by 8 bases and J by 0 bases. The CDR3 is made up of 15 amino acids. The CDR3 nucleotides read TGTGCCAGTCAGCGGGGGCTTTCTAGCACAGATACGCAGTATTTT. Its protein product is CASQRGLSSTDTQYF.

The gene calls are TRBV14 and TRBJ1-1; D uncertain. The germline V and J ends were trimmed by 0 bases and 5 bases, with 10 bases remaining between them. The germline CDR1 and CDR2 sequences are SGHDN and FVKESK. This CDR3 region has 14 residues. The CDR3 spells CASSQELQRTEAFF. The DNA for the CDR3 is TGTGCCAGCAGCCAAGAGTTGCAACGGACTGAAGCTTTCTTT.

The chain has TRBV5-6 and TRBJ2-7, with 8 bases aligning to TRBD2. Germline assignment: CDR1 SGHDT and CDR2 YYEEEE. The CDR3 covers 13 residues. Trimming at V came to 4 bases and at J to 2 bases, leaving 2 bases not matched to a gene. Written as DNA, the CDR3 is TGTGCCAGCAGCGGACTAGCTACCTACGAGCAGTACGTC. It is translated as CASSGLATYEQYV.

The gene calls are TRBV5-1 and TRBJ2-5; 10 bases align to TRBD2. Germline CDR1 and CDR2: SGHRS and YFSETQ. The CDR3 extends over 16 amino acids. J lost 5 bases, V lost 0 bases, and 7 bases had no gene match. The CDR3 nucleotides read TGCGCCAGCAGCTTGGAACAGCGGGGGGGCCGGGAGACCCAGTACTTC. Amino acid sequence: CASSLEQRGGRETQYF.

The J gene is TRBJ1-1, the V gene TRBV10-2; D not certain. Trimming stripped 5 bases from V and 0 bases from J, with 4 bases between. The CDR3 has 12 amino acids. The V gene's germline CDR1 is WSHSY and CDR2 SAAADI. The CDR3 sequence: CASSPMNTEAFF. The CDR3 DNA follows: TGCGCCAGCAGTCCAATGAACACTGAAGCTTTCTTT.

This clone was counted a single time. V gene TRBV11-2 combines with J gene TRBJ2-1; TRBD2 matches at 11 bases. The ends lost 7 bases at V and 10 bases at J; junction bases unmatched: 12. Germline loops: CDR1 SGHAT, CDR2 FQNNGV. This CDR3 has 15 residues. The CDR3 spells CASTYSGRAIEEQFF. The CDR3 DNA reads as TGTGCCAGCACTTATAGCGGGAGGGCCATTGAGGAGCAGTTCTTC.

DNA of the CDR3: TGTGCCAGCAGCTTAATACAGGAAAACACCATATATTTT. Translated, it gives CASSLIQENTIYF. This chain connects TRBV7-2 to TRBJ1-3; perhaps TRBD1 as D (5 bases). Trimming took off 2 bases at V and 6 bases at J, with 8 bases between the two ends. CDR1 is SGHTA and CDR2 is FQGNSA in the germline V gene. The CDR3 is 13 amino acids. The whole variable domain, remainder taken from reference TRBV7-2 and TRBJ1-3, is GAGVSQSPSNKVTEKGKDVELRCDPISGHTALYWYRQSLGQGLEFLIYFQGNSAPDKSGLPSDRFSAERTGGSVSTLTIQRTQQEDSAVYLCASSLIQENTIYFGEGSWLTVV.

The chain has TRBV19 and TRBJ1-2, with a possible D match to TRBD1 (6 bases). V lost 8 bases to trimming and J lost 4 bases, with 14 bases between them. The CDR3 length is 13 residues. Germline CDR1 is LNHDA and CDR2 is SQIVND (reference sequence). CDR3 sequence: CASPKAGAYGYTF. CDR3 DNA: TGTGCCAGTCCAAAAGCAGGGGCCTATGGCTACACCTTC.

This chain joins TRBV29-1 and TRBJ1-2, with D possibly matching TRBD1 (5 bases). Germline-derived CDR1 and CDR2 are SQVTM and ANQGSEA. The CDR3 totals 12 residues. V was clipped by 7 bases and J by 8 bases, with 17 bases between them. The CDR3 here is CSAFRGGDGYTF. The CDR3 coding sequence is TGCAGCGCCTTTAGGGGAGGGGACGGCTACACCTTC.

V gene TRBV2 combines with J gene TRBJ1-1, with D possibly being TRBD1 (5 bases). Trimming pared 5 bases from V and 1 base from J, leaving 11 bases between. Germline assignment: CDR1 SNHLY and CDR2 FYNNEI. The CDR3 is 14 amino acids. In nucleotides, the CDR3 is TGTGCCAGCAGTCCACAGGCACCGAACACTGAAGCTTTCTTT. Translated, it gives CASSPQAPNTEAFF.

The CDR3 sequence: CASSLDGGRPTDTQYF. CDR3 in DNA: TGCGCCAGCAGCTTGGATGGCGGGAGACCCACAGATACGCAGTATTTT. V usage is TRBV5-1 and J usage is TRBJ2-3; 7 bases match TRBD2. V was clipped by 0 bases and J by 2 bases; unmatched bases: 6. Germline-derived CDR1 and CDR2 are SGHRS and YFSETQ. CDR3 length: 16 residues.